The 21 T cell receptor beta chains reported below all come from one sample, sequenced in a study of beta chain features in type 1 diabetes. Every isolated RNA sample was fully reverse transcribed, so sequencing captured expressed TCRB transcripts. Assay used: immunoSEQ multiplex PCR; TCRdb lists only in-frame clones, some missing. The sample yields a few hundred thousand clones, around 16% seen once. Antigens for these TCRs are unknown. General study findings and limits: Moderate but significant shortening of TCRB CDR3s was recorded in all four CD4+ subsets from Type 1 diabetes patients.

The sample consisted of naive CD4+ T cells from blood. Source of these receptors: a man aged 18-30 years with type 1 diabetes.

The V gene is TRBV30, the J gene TRBJ1-1; D uncertain. This CDR3 has 16 residues. With 0 bases removed from V and 1 base from J, the gap between germline ends came to 15 bases. CDR1 is GTSNPN, CDR2 SVGIG, per germline (reference sequence). The chain's CDR3 is CAWSVPAWPRNTEAFF. The CDR3, as DNA: TGTGCCTGGAGTGTTCCTGCCTGGCCCCGGAACACTGAAGCTTTCTTT.

This chain connects TRBV7-2 to TRBJ2-7; 11 positions match TRBD2. Germline V gene sequence: CDR1 SGHTA, CDR2 FQGNSA. The CDR3 totals 18 residues. V was pared by 0 bases and J by 1 base, with 8 bases of the junction left unmatched. The DNA of the CDR3 is TGTGCCAGCAGCTTAGCGGGCGCGGGACTAGCGGCTTCCTACGAGCAGTACTTC. It yields the protein CASSLAGAGLAASYEQYF.

The chain links TRBV4-3 to TRBJ2-3; 8 positions match TRBD2. Trimming cost V 4 bases and J 4 bases; bases outside gene matches: 13. This CDR3 has 17 residues. CDR1 and CDR2 from the germline V gene are LGHNA and YSLEER. The CDR3 sequence: CASSPDPGLVRPDTQYF. The CDR3 region has the DNA TGCGCCAGCAGCCCAGACCCGGGACTAGTCCGCCCAGATACGCAGTATTTT.

In its sample, this clone was seen a few times. The V and J genes are TRBV30 and TRBJ2-2; possible D gene TRBD2, 5 bases. Germline CDR1 and CDR2: GTSNPN and SVGIG (reference sequence). V was pared by 0 bases and J by 7 bases, with 18 bases between. This CDR3 contains 16 residues. Here the CDR3 DNA reads TGTGCCTGGAGTGTGAGTAGAAGGGAGCCTTACGGGGAGCTGTTTTTT. It codes for CAWSVSRREPYGELFF.

This clone showed up just a few times. The chain is built from TRBV6-5 and TRBJ2-6; D uncertain. The CDR3 covers 14 residues. The V and J ends lost 6 bases and 0 bases respectively, with 6 bases between them. Per germline, CDR1 MNHEY and CDR2 SVGAGI. The chain's CDR3 is CASSRSSGANVLTF. The CDR3 coding sequence is TGTGCCAGCAGCCGGAGCTCTGGGGCCAACGTCCTGACTTTC.

J is TRBJ2-5 and V is TRBV14; weak D call: TRBD2 (6 bases). The CDR3 is 17 residues long. Trimming stripped 1 base from V and 7 bases from J, with 22 bases between. CDR1 and CDR2 (germline): SGHDN, FVKESK. CDR3 sequence reads: CASSQVGGGRPVVTQYF. The CDR3, as DNA: TGTGCCAGCAGCCAAGTGGGGGGAGGAAGACCAGTGGTGACCCAGTACTTC.

The chain has TRBV30 and TRBJ1-2; D call uncertain. Per the germline V gene, CDR1 is GTSNPN and CDR2 is SVGIG (reference sequence). Deletions cut 0 bases from V and 7 bases from J, with 6 bases between. The CDR3 loop spans 11 amino acids. DNA of the CDR3: TGTGCCTGGAGTGTGCAGGTTGGCTACACCTTC. It codes for CAWSVQVGYTF.

This clone has a handful of counts. The chain employs TRBV19 and TRBJ2-2, with 8 bases identical to TRBD1. The CDR3 runs 15 residues. Losses at the gene ends were 6 bases for V and 0 bases for J; bases not matched to a gene: 3. Germline CDR1 LNHDA, CDR2 SQIVND (reference sequence). CDR3 sequence (DNA): TGTGCCAGTAGGAGGGGACAGGCGAACACCGGGGAGCTGTTTTTT. It specifies CASRRGQANTGELFF. The entire variable domain, with the rest obtained from reference TRBV19 and TRBJ2-2, is as follows: DGGITQSPKYLFRKEGQNVTLSCEQNLNHDAMYWYRQDPGQGLRLIYYSQIVNDFQKGDIAEGYSVSREKKESFPLTVTSAQKNPTAFYLCASRRGQANTGELFFGEGSRLTVL.

CDR3 sequence (DNA): TGTGCCAGCAGCTTAGATACGAGGAACACTGAAGCTTTCTTT. Translated, it gives CASSLDTRNTEAFF. V gene TRBV7-9 combines with J gene TRBJ1-1; no firm D call. V was cut by 1 base and J by 1 base, with 7 bases left in between. The CDR3 has 14 amino acids. CDR1 and CDR2 (germline): SEHNR, FQNEAQ (reference sequence).

The chain employs TRBV28 and TRBJ2-1; D possibly corresponds to TRBD2 (6 bases). V was shortened by 6 bases and J by 2 bases, with 8 bases between the two germline ends. Per the germline V gene, CDR1 is MDHEN and CDR2 is SYDVKM. The CDR3 spans 13 residues. The CDR3 reads CASSGTAYNEQFF. The CDR3 coding sequence is TGTGCCAGCAGCGGGACTGCCTACAATGAGCAGTTCTTC.

The V and J genes are TRBV9 and TRBJ1-2; D gene unclear. The CDR3 spans 16 residues. Deletions cut 0 bases from V and 4 bases from J, with 16 bases between. The V gene's germline CDR1 is SGDLS and CDR2 YYNGEE. Written as DNA, the CDR3 is TGTGCCAGCAGCGTAGACATGAACAGCGGGCGCTATGGCTACACCTTC. As protein: CASSVDMNSGRYGYTF.

This chain connects TRBV29-1 to TRBJ2-5, with 8 nucleotides matching TRBD1. Trimming cost V 7 bases and J 7 bases; bases outside gene matches: 14. This CDR3 is 14 amino acids long. In germline, CDR1 is SQVTM, CDR2 ANQGSEA. CDR3 sequence reads: CSGTSGQVLGTQYF. The DNA for the CDR3 is TGCAGCGGTACTTCGGGACAGGTACTTGGGACCCAGTACTTC.

This clone has more than one count but fewer than ten. The V call is TRBV20-1, the J call TRBJ2-1, with D hard to call. CDR1 and CDR2 (germline): DFQATT, SNEGSKA (reference sequence). There are 10 residues in the CDR3. The V end lost 4 bases, the J end lost 9 bases, and 7 bases lay between the germline ends. Here the CDR3 reads CSAKLLEQFF. The CDR3 DNA sequence: TGCAGTGCTAAGCTGCTTGAGCAGTTCTTC.

This clone came up a few times. In DNA, the CDR3 is TGTGCCAGCAGCGGGCTAGGGAGTAGGGATACGCAGTATTTT. Its protein product is CASSGLGSRDTQYF. The rearrangement joins TRBV9 to TRBJ2-3; D may be TRBD2 (5 bases). The CDR3 consists of 14 residues. Germline-derived CDR1 and CDR2 are SGDLS and YYNGEE. Trimming removed 3 bases from V and 6 bases from J, with 14 bases in between.

There are a few counts of this clone. The gene calls are TRBV19 and TRBJ1-1; 8 positions agree with TRBD1. V gave up 4 bases and J gave up 6 bases; unmatched junction bases: 7. The CDR3 has 14 amino acids. Germline V gene lookup returns CDR1 LNHDA and CDR2 SQIVND (reference sequence). CDR3 loop: CASSRQGAPPEAFF. The CDR3 nucleotides read TGTGCCAGTAGTAGGCAGGGGGCGCCTCCTGAAGCTTTCTTT.

This clone was detected only a few times. V usage is TRBV25-1 and J usage is TRBJ2-1; D remains unclear. V gave up 1 base and J gave up 4 bases, with 5 bases separating them. The germline CDR1 and CDR2 sequences are MGHDK and SYGVNS. The CDR3 covers 13 residues. CDR3 sequence reads: CASSESQYNEQFF. Here the CDR3 DNA reads TGTGCCAGCAGTGAATCGCAGTACAATGAGCAGTTCTTC.

This clone was counted only a few times. The V call is TRBV30, the J call TRBJ2-1; 10 bases line up with TRBD2. CDR3 length equals 15 residues. J gave up 4 bases and V 4 bases, and 7 bases lay outside the gene matches. The V gene's germline CDR1 is GTSNPN and CDR2 SVGIG (reference sequence). The CDR3 DNA sequence: TGTGCCTGGACCGAAACTAGCGGGGTATACAATGAGCAGTTCTTC. It translates to CAWTETSGVYNEQFF.

This clone has only a few counts. V usage is TRBV29-1 and J usage is TRBJ1-2; TRBD1 matches 11 bases. This CDR3 has 13 residues. The trim removed 8 bases at V and 1 base at J, leaving 3 bases unmatched. The V gene's germline CDR1 is SQVTM and CDR2 ANQGSEA. CDR3 in amino acids: CSTGTGGNYGYTF. DNA for the CDR3: TGCAGCACTGGGACAGGGGGTAACTATGGCTACACCTTC.

The rearrangement joins TRBV18 to TRBJ2-7; 7 positions agree with TRBD1. The CDR3 has 16 amino acids. V lost 3 bases, J lost 0 bases, and 8 bases stayed unmatched. Germline CDR1 KGHSH, CDR2 LQKENI. CDR3 sequence (DNA): TGTGCCAGCTCACCGCTTACAGGGGTGACCTCCTACGAGCAGTACTTC. It is translated as CASSPLTGVTSYEQYF.

The rearrangement links TRBV4-1 to TRBJ2-3; TRBD1 agrees at 10 bases. The CDR3 consists of 15 residues. Trimming cost V 1 base and J 5 bases; bases outside gene matches: 3. The V gene's germline CDR1 is MGHRA and CDR2 YSYEKL. CDR3 bases: TGCGCCAGCAGCCAAGTGGGACAGGGGCAAGATACGCAGTATTTT. This sequence encodes CASSQVGQGQDTQYF.

The V call is TRBV10-3, the J call TRBJ2-5, with D perhaps matching TRBD2 (5 bases). Germline CDR1 ENHRY, CDR2 SYGVKD. Trimming left V 11 bases short and J 7 bases short, with 17 bases between. The CDR3 length is 12 residues. CDR3 loop: CAAAPPEGTQYF. Here the CDR3 DNA reads TGTGCCGCCGCCCCCCCAGAGGGGACCCAGTACTTC.